This record covers a single TCR beta chain. Trimming left V 1 base short and J 4 bases short, with 5 bases between. The CDR3 contains 13 residues. The germline V gene encodes CDR1 SGHAT and CDR2 FQDESV (reference sequence). The record originates from a study of cytomegalovirus exposure and HLA in healthy donors. It was with 60 Vbeta and 13 Jbeta primers that the PCR ran. The protocol was immunoSEQ multiplex PCR, while the TCRdb copy is restricted to in-frame clones and leaves out a portion. The top ten clones hold roughly 3.6% of a sample with about 94,000 clones, roughly 80% of them seen once. Sample: PBMCs. The gene calls are TRBV11-1 and TRBJ2-1; TRBD1 is a possible D gene (5 bases). The TCR was taken from a man between 25 and 39 years old in good health and CMV-seronegative. The DNA for the CDR3 is TGTGCCAGCAGCTTAGGACAGTACAATGAGCAGTTCTTC. Translation: CASSLGQYNEQFF.